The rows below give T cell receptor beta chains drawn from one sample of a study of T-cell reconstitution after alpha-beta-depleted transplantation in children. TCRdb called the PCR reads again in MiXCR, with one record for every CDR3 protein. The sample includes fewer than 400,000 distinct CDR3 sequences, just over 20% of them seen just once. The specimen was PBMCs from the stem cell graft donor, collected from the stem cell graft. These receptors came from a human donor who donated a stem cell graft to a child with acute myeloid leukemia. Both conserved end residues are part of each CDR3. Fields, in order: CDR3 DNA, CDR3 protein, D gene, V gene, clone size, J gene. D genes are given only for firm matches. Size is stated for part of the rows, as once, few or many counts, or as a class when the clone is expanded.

cdr3_nt: TGTGCCACCAGTGACCCTGACAGGGACCACACTGAAGCTTTCTTT; cdr3_aa: CATSDPDRDHTEAFF; d_call: TRBD1; v_call: TRBV24-1; clone_size: .; j_call: TRBJ1-1
cdr3_nt: TGCAGTGCCACCCCTCCTCGGCAGGGTAGTAATGAGCAGTTCTTC; cdr3_aa: CSATPPRQGSNEQFF; d_call: .; v_call: TRBV20-1; clone_size: .; j_call: TRBJ2-1
cdr3_nt: TGCGCCAGCAGCTTGGTACTAGCGGGAGAAGAGACCCAGTACTTC; cdr3_aa: CASSLVLAGEETQYF; d_call: TRBD2; v_call: TRBV5-1; clone_size: few; j_call: TRBJ2-5
cdr3_nt: TGTGCCAGCAGTTCCCTGGGGGGCAGTCGAGAAAAACTGTTTTTT; cdr3_aa: CASSSLGGSREKLFF; d_call: .; v_call: TRBV6-5; clone_size: .; j_call: TRBJ1-4
cdr3_nt: TGCAGTGCTAGTAGATTGTACACTGAAGCTTTCTTT; cdr3_aa: CSASRLYTEAFF; d_call: .; v_call: TRBV20-1; clone_size: few; j_call: TRBJ1-1
cdr3_nt: TGCGCCAGCAGCCAAGTTGGGGGGCGCGCCGGGGAGCTGTTTTTT; cdr3_aa: CASSQVGGRAGELFF; d_call: .; v_call: TRBV4-1; clone_size: .; j_call: TRBJ2-2
cdr3_nt: TGTGCCAGTCGCAAGTCCGGTGCGGGGATGGGTTCACCCCTCCACTTT; cdr3_aa: CASRKSGAGMGSPLHF; d_call: .; v_call: TRBV28; clone_size: .; j_call: TRBJ1-6
cdr3_nt: TGTGCCAGCAGCCGCACTAGCGGGAGAAGGGAGCAGTTCTTC; cdr3_aa: CASSRTSGRREQFF; d_call: TRBD2; v_call: TRBV11-2; clone_size: many; j_call: TRBJ2-1
cdr3_nt: TGCGCCAGCACAGCGGTCGGAGATGGCTACGAGCAGTACTTC; cdr3_aa: CASTAVGDGYEQYF; d_call: .; v_call: TRBV5-1; clone_size: few; j_call: TRBJ2-7
cdr3_nt: TGTGCCACCAGTGATTTTTCGACAGGGAGGGAGACCCAGTACTTC; cdr3_aa: CATSDFSTGRETQYF; d_call: .; v_call: TRBV24-1; clone_size: .; j_call: TRBJ2-5
cdr3_nt: TGCGCCAGCAGCTTGCCGTACAGGGACAACGAGCAGTACTTC; cdr3_aa: CASSLPYRDNEQYF; d_call: .; v_call: TRBV5-1; clone_size: few; j_call: TRBJ2-7
cdr3_nt: TGTGCCAGCAGTTTAACCGGAATGAACACTGAAGCTTTCTTT; cdr3_aa: CASSLTGMNTEAFF; d_call: .; v_call: TRBV12-3/TRBV12-4; clone_size: many; j_call: TRBJ1-1
cdr3_nt: TGCAGTGCTAGGACAGGGGGCACAAATCAGCCCCAGCATTTT; cdr3_aa: CSARTGGTNQPQHF; d_call: TRBD1; v_call: TRBV20-1; clone_size: many; j_call: TRBJ1-5
cdr3_nt: TGTGCCAGCAGTTCACCTCGGGGGAAGAACACTGAAGCTTTCTTT; cdr3_aa: CASSSPRGKNTEAFF; d_call: .; v_call: TRBV6-5; clone_size: .; j_call: TRBJ1-1
cdr3_nt: TGCAGTGCTAGAGCCGGGCCGGTGGGCTACGAGCAGTACTTC; cdr3_aa: CSARAGPVGYEQYF; d_call: .; v_call: TRBV20-1; clone_size: many; j_call: TRBJ2-7
cdr3_nt: TGTGCCAGCAGCCGGGGACAGGGACGCGATGAGCAGTTCTTC; cdr3_aa: CASSRGQGRDEQFF; d_call: TRBD1; v_call: TRBV7-8; clone_size: few; j_call: TRBJ2-1
cdr3_nt: TGTGCCACCTCGAAACAGGAGGGGAAAGAGACCCAGTACTTC; cdr3_aa: CATSKQEGKETQYF; d_call: .; v_call: TRBV15; clone_size: few; j_call: TRBJ2-5
cdr3_nt: TGCAGTGCTAGAGTAGGAACAGTTGGTACCATATATTTT; cdr3_aa: CSARVGTVGTIYF; d_call: .; v_call: TRBV20-1; clone_size: .; j_call: TRBJ1-3
cdr3_nt: TGTGCCAGCAGTCCCAAAACTAGCGGGAGGGCCGGGGAGCAGTTCTTC; cdr3_aa: CASSPKTSGRAGEQFF; d_call: TRBD2; v_call: TRBV6-1; clone_size: .; j_call: TRBJ2-1
cdr3_nt: TGTGCCAGCAGTTTAGCGGTCAGAACTAGCGAGCAGTACTTC; cdr3_aa: CASSLAVRTSEQYF; d_call: .; v_call: TRBV28; clone_size: .; j_call: TRBJ2-7
cdr3_nt: TGCGCCAGCAGCCCCCTCAGAAACAATGAGCAGTTCTTC; cdr3_aa: CASSPLRNNEQFF; d_call: .; v_call: TRBV4-1; clone_size: .; j_call: TRBJ2-1
cdr3_nt: TGTGCCAGCAGCTTAGCGGGAGGTACTACGCTCGAGCAGTACTTC; cdr3_aa: CASSLAGGTTLEQYF; d_call: .; v_call: TRBV7-2; clone_size: many; j_call: TRBJ2-7
cdr3_nt: TGCGCCAGCAGCCTGGGCGACAGGGAGACCTACGAGCAGTACTTC; cdr3_aa: CASSLGDRETYEQYF; d_call: TRBD1; v_call: TRBV5-1; clone_size: .; j_call: TRBJ2-7
cdr3_nt: TGTGCCAGCAGCTTCGTTCCCCGACTGCTCCTCACAGATACGCAGTATTTT; cdr3_aa: CASSFVPRLLLTDTQYF; d_call: .; v_call: TRBV7-2; clone_size: few; j_call: TRBJ2-3
cdr3_nt: TGTGCCAGCAGCTTAAGGTCGGCAGGGAGCGGAACAGAGACCCAGTACTTC; cdr3_aa: CASSLRSAGSGTETQYF; d_call: .; v_call: TRBV5-4; clone_size: .; j_call: TRBJ2-5
cdr3_nt: TGTGCCAGCAGTTTGGGGGCAGAGACAAATCAGCCCCAGCATTTT; cdr3_aa: CASSLGAETNQPQHF; d_call: .; v_call: TRBV12-3/TRBV12-4; clone_size: few; j_call: TRBJ1-5